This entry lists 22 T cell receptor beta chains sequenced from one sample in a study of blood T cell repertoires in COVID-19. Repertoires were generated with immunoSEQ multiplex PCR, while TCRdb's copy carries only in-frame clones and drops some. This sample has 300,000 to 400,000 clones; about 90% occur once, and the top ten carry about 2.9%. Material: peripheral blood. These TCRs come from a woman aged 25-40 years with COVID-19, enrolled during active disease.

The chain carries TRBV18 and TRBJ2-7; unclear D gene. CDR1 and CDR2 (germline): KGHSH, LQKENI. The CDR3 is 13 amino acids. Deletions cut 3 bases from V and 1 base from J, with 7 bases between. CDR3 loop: CASSPPESYEQYV. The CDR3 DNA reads TGTGCCAGCTCACCCCCGGAGTCCTACGAGCAGTACGTC.

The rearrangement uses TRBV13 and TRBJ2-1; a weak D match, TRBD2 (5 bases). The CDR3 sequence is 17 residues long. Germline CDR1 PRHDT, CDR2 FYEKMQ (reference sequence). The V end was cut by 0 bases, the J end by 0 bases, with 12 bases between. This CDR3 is CASSLGSGIASYNEQFF. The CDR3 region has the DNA TGTGCCAGCAGCTTAGGTTCGGGGATAGCCTCCTACAATGAGCAGTTCTTC.

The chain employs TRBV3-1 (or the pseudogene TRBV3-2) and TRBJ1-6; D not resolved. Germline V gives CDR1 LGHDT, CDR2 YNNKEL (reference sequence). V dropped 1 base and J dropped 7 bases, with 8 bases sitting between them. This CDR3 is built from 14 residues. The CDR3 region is CASSQAGINSPLHF. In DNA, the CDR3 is TGTGCCAGCAGCCAAGCCGGGATAAATTCACCCCTCCACTTT.

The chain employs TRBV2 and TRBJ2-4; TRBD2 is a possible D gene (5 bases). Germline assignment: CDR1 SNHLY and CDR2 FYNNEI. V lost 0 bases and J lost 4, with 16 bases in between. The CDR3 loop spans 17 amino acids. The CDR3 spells CASSEAKWERIKNIQYF. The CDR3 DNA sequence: TGTGCCAGCAGTGAAGCAAAGTGGGAGAGGATAAAAAACATTCAGTACTTC.

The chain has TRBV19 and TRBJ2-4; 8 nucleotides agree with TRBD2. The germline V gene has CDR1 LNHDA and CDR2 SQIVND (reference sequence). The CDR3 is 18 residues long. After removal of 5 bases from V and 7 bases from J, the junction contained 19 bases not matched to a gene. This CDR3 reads CASSPGVASGRTGNIQYF. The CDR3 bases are TGTGCCAGTAGTCCAGGGGTGGCTAGCGGGCGGACGGGGAACATTCAGTACTTC.

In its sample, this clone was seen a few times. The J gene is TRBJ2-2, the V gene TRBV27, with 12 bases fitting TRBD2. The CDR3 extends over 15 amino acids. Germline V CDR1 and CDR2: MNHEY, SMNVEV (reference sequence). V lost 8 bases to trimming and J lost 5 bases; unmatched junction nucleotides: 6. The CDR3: CASVSSGGATGELFF. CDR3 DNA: TGTGCCAGCGTCTCTAGCGGGGGGGCAACCGGGGAGCTGTTTTTT.

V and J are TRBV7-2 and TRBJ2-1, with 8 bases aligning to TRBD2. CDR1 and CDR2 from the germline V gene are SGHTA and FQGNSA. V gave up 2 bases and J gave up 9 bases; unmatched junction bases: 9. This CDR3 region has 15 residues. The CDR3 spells CASSLKAGDGTEQFF. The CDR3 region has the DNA TGTGCCAGCAGCTTAAAAGCGGGAGATGGCACTGAGCAGTTCTTC.

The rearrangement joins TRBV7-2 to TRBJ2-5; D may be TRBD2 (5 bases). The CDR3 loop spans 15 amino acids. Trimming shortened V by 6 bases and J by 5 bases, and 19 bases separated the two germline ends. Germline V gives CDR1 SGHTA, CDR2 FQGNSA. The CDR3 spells CASRTDSSGRETQYF. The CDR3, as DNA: TGTGCCAGCAGAACGGACTCATCCGGACGGGAGACCCAGTACTTC.

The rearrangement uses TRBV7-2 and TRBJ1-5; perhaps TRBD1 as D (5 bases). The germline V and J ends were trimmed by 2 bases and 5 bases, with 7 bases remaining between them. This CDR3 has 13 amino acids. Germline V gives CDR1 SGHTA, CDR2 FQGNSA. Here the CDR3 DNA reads TGTGCCAGCAGCTTAAAGACAGATCAGCCCCAGCATTTT. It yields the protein CASSLKTDQPQHF.

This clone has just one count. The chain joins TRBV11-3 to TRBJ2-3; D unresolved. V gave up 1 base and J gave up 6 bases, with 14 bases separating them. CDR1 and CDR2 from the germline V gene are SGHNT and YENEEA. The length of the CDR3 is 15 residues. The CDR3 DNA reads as TGTGCCAGCAGCTTAGGTGGCTCCCCGAGGGATACGCAGTATTTT. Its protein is CASSLGGSPRDTQYF.

The CDR3 DNA reads as TGTGCCACCAGCAGAGATTCGGGTGAAGCTTTCTTT. This translates into CATSRDSGEAFF. The chain has TRBV15 and TRBJ1-1; no firm D call. The CDR3 contains 12 residues. Trimming stripped 0 bases from V and 7 bases from J, with 6 bases between. The germline V gene has CDR1 LNHNV and CDR2 YYDKDF (reference sequence).

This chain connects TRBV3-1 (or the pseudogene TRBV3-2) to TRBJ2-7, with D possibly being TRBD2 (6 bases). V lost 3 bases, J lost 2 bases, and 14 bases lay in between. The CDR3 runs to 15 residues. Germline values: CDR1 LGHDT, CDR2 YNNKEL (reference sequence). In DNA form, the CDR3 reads TGTGCCAGCAGCCAGGCCGGGACTTTCACCTACGAGCAGTACTTC. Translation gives CASSQAGTFTYEQYF.

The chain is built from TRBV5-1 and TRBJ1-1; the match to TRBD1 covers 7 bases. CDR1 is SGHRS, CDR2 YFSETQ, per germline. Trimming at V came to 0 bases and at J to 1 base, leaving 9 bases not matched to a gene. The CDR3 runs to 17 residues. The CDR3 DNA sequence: TGCGCCAGCAGCTTGGGAACAGAAGGGGGCTGGAACACTGAAGCTTTCTTT. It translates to CASSLGTEGGWNTEAFF.

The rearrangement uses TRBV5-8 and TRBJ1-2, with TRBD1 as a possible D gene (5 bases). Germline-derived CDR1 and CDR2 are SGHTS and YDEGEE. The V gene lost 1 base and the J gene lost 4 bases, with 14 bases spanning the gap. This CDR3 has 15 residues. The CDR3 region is CASSLYRTTGYGYTF. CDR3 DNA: TGTGCCAGCAGCTTGTACAGGACGACGGGCTATGGCTACACCTTC.

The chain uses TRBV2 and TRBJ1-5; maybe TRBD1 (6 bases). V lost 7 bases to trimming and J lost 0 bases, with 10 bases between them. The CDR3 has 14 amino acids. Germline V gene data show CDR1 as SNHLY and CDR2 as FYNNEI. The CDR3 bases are TGTGCCAGCAAGCGGACAGTTAGCAATCAGCCCCAGCATTTT. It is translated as CASKRTVSNQPQHF.

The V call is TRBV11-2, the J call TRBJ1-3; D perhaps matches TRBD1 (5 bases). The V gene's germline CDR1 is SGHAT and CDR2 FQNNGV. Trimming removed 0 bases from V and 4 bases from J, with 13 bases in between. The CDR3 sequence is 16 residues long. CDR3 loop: CASSLDLAGPGNTIYF. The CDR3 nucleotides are TGTGCCAGCAGCTTAGATCTGGCAGGGCCAGGAAACACCATATATTTT.

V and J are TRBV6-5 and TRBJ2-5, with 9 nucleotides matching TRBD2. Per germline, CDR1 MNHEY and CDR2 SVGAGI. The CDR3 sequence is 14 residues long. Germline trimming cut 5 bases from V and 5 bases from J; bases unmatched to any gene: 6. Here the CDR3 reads CASSLRGGIETQYF. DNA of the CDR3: TGTGCCAGCAGTCTGCGGGGGGGCATCGAGACCCAGTACTTC.

The CDR3 protein is CASSRGGRVNEQFF. CDR3 nucleotide sequence: TGCGCCAGCAGCAGAGGGGGCCGGGTTAATGAGCAGTTCTTC. V is TRBV4-1 and J is TRBJ2-1, with 7 bases matching TRBD1. This CDR3 spans 14 amino acids. Germline trimming cut 5 bases from V and 7 bases from J; bases unmatched to any gene: 8. In germline, CDR1 is MGHRA, CDR2 YSYEKL.

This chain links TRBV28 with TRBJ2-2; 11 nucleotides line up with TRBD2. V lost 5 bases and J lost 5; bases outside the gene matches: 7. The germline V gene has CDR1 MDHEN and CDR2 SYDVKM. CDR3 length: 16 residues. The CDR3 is CASSDTSGGRTGELFF. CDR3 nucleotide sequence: TGTGCCAGCAGTGATACTAGCGGGGGTCGTACCGGGGAGCTGTTTTTT.

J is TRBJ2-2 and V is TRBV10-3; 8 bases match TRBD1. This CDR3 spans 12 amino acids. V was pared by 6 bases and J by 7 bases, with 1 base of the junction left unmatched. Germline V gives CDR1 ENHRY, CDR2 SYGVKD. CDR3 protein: CAIRDRGGELFF. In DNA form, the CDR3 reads TGTGCCATCAGAGACAGGGGCGGGGAGCTGTTTTTT.

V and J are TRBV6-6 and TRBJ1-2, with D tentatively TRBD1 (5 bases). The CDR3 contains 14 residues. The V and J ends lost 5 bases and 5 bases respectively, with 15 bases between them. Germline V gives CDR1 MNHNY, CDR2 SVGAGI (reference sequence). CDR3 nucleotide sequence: TGTGCCAGCAGTCCAGCAGGGTTCGGATATGGCTACACCTTC. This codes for CASSPAGFGYGYTF.

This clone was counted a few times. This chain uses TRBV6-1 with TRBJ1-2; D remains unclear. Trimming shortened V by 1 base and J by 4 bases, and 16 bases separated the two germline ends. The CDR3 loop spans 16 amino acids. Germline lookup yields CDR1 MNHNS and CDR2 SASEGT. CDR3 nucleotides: TGTGCCAGCAGTGAAGTGGGGAGGCCGCCCCTCTATGGCTACACCTTC. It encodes CASSEVGRPPLYGYTF.